The present entry profiles one T cell receptor (beta chain) with its context. Its target is not known. This record comes from a study of T cell responses to AZD1222 COVID-19 vaccine. Study in general: Second-dose schedules of about 4 or about 12 weeks were combined.

Whole-study findings and limits: Clonal diversity was possibly underestimated, and white British individuals and females predominated among donors. An increase in Spike-specific TCR breadth and depth was observed after two AZD1222 doses. Targets within unmutated variant regions were reportedly found for nearly half of spike-specific TCRs.

TCRdb's table, derived via immunoSEQ multiplex PCR, lists solely in-frame clones and lacks some. The table has over 100,000 clones, just under 90% seen once. This CDR3 comprises 14 residues. Trimming removed 5 bases at V and 3 bases at J, with 11 bases between. The germline CDR1 and CDR2 sequences are MDHEN and SYDVKM. Sample: peripheral blood, taken on day 0 of AZD1222 vaccination. The TCR comes from an adult in good health. The chain joins TRBV28 to TRBJ1-5; TRBD1 might be the D (6 bases). This CDR3 reads CASSAGTPNQPQHF. For the CDR3, the DNA is TGTGCCAGCAGTGCCGGGACACCCAATCAGCCCCAGCATTTT.